The following is a TCR beta chain sequence with its context. Its antigen remains unknown. Being one base from a much bigger clone, this may be a read error. MiXCR, run by TCRdb on the reads, gives a single entry per CDR3 protein. The sample yields nearly 650,000 distinct CDR3 sequences, 20% to 25% seen once. The CDR3 is 17 amino acids. Germline CDR1 reads SGHTA; CDR2 reads FQGTGA. These data come from a study of T cell repertoires in cytomegalovirus infection. Across the study: Signatures in public TCR beta sequences pointed to both CMV infection and matching HLA type.

Overall study results and limits: Public TCR beta family frequency separated CMV-and-HLA carriers, including in an independent cohort. HLA-C-restricted CMV-specific TCR beta clonotypes prevailed in the ex vivo response.

The receptor comes from a human donor in good health (CMV status not recorded). Some clones in this sample may be carry-over from other donors' samples. Sequencing used CD8+ T cells from PBMCs. The J gene is TRBJ2-1, the V gene TRBV7-3; TRBD1 might be the D (6 bases). CDR3 in DNA: TGTGTCAGCAGCTTAGGGGGTCTCAGGAGCTCCTACAATGAGCAGTTCTTC. Residues: CVSSLGGLRSSYNEQFF.